This T cell receptor (beta chain) derives from a study of shared clonotypes between healthy human individuals (TCRdb year 2020). Background for the entire study: The cohort comprised a couple of women and a few men aged 18 to 49 years. To increase sequencing depth and limit assay-specific biases, TCR repertoire library preparation and sequencing were carried out by different laboratories using diverse techniques. Each donor's leukapheresis produced roughly between roughly 0.94 and 9.5 billion PBMCs. Blood TCR repertoires of a handful of healthy adults were deeply sequenced to estimate repertoire size and the extent of clonotype sharing between individuals.

Comments on this clone: Its antigen remains undetermined. No clone much larger than this one lies a single base away; base qualities are absent.

General conclusions and limits of the study: Pairwise subsampling indicated that sequencing depth was expected to affect the degree of clonotype sharing among donors. Sampling was restricted to blood, and TCR repertoires in tissues likely differ from the TCR repertoires found in blood. Because the study included only a small number of donors, the genetic and exposure-history diversity represented was limited.

TCR CDR3 regions were amplified from genomic DNA by multiplex PCR using the deep immunoSEQ assay. Genomic DNA extracted from each cell subset was distributed evenly over all wells of several immunoSEQ 96-well plates, and each plate served as one replicate. For unsorted PBMC, approximately 300 ng of genomic DNA, equivalent to approximately 30,000 T cell genomes, went into each replicate PCR. Genomic DNA from unsorted PBMC was sequenced over ten immunoSEQ deep assay plates. Purified libraries were quantified with a Qubit 3.0 fluorometer, sized on a Bioanalyzer 2100, and re-quantified with the KAPA Library Quantification kit. Every immunoSEQ 96-well plate was sequenced on a separate single-read 150-cycle Illumina NextSeq 550 flow cell. From the authors' description of their analysis: Because the immunoSEQ output held only junctional sequences and lacked quality scores, the filtering could not match the filtering applied to full-length reads. Sequences were annotated with PyIR, a Python wrapper for IgBLAST v1.9, using IMGT germline references to assign V/J genes and CDR3. Reads were removed for weak V/J assignments (E-value above 1e-6), missing CDR3, stop codons, out-of-frame junctions, or ambiguous translated residues. A V3J clonotype was defined by an identical inferred V gene, J gene, and CDR3 amino acid sequence. To compute the percentage overlap between repertoires, the number of shared unique clonotypes was divided by the size of the smaller repertoire. Three approaches were used to assess repertoire richness: RTK rarefaction, the Chao1 estimator, and Recon v2.1 estimates of unobserved clonotypes. TCRdb re-hosts the immuneACCESS table, in-frame sequences only. Its copies lack some clones; in the studies checked, an unresolved V gene accounts for under half of them, and the cause for the rest is not known. That table gives V, J and clone size, and the DNA gave D and trimming. The sample table contains hundreds of thousands of clones; only one count was recorded for roughly 77% of them. Roughly an eighth of the sample rests with the top ten.

Healthy HIV-negative adults with no recently reported acute infections or vaccinations were included as donors. Every donor was a Caucasian adult living in Nashville, Tennessee, USA. For unsorted samples, about 90 million PBMCs were counted and genomic DNA was extracted with the QIAamp DNA Blood Mini kit. Blood was obtained by leukapheresis, after which PBMCs were separated by Ficoll-Histopaque density gradient centrifugation and cryopreserved in liquid nitrogen vapor phase. The CDR3 holds 14 amino acids from the cysteine to the phenylalanine. The kept DNA is CDR3 alone, 42 bases in frame from the first base. After removal of 5 bases from V and 4 bases from J, the junction retains 7 bases not matched to a gene. CDR1 LNHDA and CDR2 SQIVND are derived from the germline V gene (reference sequence).

Sequences were obtained from PBMCs. The sequence links TRBV19 to TRBJ2-7; 8 bases in between match TRBD1. The receptor's source is a woman in her forties in good health. Some clones in this sample may be carry-over from other donors' samples. The CDR3 loop reads CASSRGQGLYEQYF. DNA sequence: TGTGCCAGTAGTCGCGGACAGGGCTTGTACGAGCAGTACTTC.